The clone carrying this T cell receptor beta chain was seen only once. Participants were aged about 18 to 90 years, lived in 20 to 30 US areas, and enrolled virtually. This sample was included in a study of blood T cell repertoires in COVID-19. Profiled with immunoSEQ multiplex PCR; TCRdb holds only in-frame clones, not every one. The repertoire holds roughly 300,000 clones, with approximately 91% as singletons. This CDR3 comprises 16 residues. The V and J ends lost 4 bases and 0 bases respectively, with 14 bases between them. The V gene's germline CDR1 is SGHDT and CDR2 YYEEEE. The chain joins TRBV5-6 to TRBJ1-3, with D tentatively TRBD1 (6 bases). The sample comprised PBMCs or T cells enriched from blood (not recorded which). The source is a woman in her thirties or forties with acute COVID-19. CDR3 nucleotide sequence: TGTGCCAGCAGCACAAAGGGCAGGGGCTCTGGAAACACCATATATTTT. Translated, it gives CASSTKGRGSGNTIYF. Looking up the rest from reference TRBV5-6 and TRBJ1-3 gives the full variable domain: DAGVTQSPTHLIKTRGQQVTLRCSPKSGHDTVSWYQQALGQGPQFIFQYYEEEERQRGNFPDRFSGHQFPNYSSELNVNALLLGDSALYLCASSTKGRGSGNTIYFGEGSWLTVV.